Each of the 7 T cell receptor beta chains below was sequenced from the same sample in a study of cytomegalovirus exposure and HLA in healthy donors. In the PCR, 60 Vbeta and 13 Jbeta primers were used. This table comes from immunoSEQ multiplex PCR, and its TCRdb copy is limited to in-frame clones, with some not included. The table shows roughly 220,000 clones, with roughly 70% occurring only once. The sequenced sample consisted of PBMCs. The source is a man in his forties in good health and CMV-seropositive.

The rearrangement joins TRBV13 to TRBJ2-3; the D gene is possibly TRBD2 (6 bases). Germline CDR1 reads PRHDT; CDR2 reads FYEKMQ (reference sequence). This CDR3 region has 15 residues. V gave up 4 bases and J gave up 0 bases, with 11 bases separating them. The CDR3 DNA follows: TGTGCCAGCAGCTACTCGGGACTTAGCACAGATACGCAGTATTTT. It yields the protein CASSYSGLSTDTQYF.

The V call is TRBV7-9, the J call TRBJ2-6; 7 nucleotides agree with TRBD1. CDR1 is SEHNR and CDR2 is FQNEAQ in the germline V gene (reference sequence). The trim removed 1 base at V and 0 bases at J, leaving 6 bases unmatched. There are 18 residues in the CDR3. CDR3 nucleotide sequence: TGTGCCAGCAGCTTAGAAACAGGGGATTACTCTGGGGCCAACGTCCTGACTTTC. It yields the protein CASSLETGDYSGANVLTF.

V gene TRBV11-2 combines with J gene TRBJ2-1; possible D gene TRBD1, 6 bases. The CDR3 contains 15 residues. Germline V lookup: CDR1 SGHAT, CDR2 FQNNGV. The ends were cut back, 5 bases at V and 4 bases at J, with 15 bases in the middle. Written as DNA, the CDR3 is TGTGCCAGCAGCCTAGGGACACAAAAGTACAATGAGCAGTTCTTC. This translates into CASSLGTQKYNEQFF.

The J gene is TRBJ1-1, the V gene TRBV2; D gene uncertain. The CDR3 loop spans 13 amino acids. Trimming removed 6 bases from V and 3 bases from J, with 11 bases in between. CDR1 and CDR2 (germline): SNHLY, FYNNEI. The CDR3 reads CASRRVEDTEAFF. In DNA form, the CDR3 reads TGTGCCAGCAGGAGGGTAGAGGACACTGAAGCTTTCTTT.

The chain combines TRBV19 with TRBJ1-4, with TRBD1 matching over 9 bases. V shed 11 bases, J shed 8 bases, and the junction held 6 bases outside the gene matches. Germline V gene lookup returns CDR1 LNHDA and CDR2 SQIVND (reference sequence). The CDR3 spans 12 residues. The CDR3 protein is CAVQGAREKLFF. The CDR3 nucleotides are TGTGCCGTACAGGGGGCGAGGGAAAAACTGTTTTTT.

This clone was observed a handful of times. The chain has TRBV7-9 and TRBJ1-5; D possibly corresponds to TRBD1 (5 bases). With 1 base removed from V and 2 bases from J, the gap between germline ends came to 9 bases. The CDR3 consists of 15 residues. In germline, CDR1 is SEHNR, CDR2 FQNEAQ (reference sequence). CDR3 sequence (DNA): TGTGCCAGCAGCTTAGGACAGACGGGCAATCAGCCCCAGCATTTT. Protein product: CASSLGQTGNQPQHF.

The CDR3 coding sequence is TGTGCCAGCAGCGTGGGGTGGAGGGGTCGGGACACTGAAGCTTTCTTT. The encoded protein is CASSVGWRGRDTEAFF. The V gene is TRBV9, the J gene TRBJ1-1; tentatively, D is TRBD1 (5 bases). The V gene lost 2 bases and the J gene lost 3 bases, with 17 bases spanning the gap. Germline lookup yields CDR1 SGDLS and CDR2 YYNGEE. The CDR3 covers 16 residues.